Below, 8 T cell receptor beta chains from the same sample are listed, as sequenced in a study of OX40 agonist ivuxolimab in advanced cancers. Data came from immunoSEQ multiplex PCR; TCRdb stores just in-frame clones and leaves some out. This table holds about 94,000 clones, 91% found once. Sequencing was performed on CD4+ or CD8+ T cells sorted from blood, taken in a trial of the OX40 agonist ivuxolimab. Every receptor here comes from an adult with an advanced solid tumor such as melanoma, head and neck, liver or kidney cancer.

The chain employs TRBV4-1 and TRBJ2-7; 9 bases are a match to TRBD1. This CDR3 region has 15 residues. CDR1 is MGHRA and CDR2 is YSYEKL in the germline V gene. V shed 0 bases, J shed 12 bases, and the junction held 12 bases outside the gene matches. The CDR3 coding sequence is TGCGCCAGCAGCCAAGATGTGGACAGGGGATCCTCTCGGTACTTC. Amino acid sequence: CASSQDVDRGSSRYF.

The chain is built from TRBV10-3 and TRBJ1-2; D is undetermined. In germline, CDR1 is ENHRY, CDR2 SYGVKD. The CDR3 covers 13 residues. Between the trimmed V and J ends, which lost 0 bases and 8 bases, there was a span of 10 bases. CDR3 sequence reads: CAISESRSYGYTF. CDR3 coding DNA: TGTGCCATCAGTGAGTCCAGGTCTTACGGCTACACCTTC.

The rearrangement uses TRBV10-3 and TRBJ2-1; possible D gene TRBD2, 5 bases. Germline values: CDR1 ENHRY, CDR2 SYGVKD. The V gene lost 6 bases and the J gene lost 9 bases, with 21 bases spanning the gap. CDR3 length: 15 amino acids. This chain's CDR3 is CAISPPRFGRGEQFF. The CDR3 DNA reads TGTGCCATCAGCCCGCCCCGGTTTGGGAGAGGTGAGCAGTTCTTC.

The sample holds one count of this clone. The chain uses TRBV7-9 and TRBJ2-3, with 7 bases identical to TRBD2. The CDR3 spans 15 residues. Germline CDR1 reads SEHNR; CDR2 reads FQNEAQ (reference sequence). The ends lost 2 bases at V and 6 bases at J; junction bases unmatched: 8. This CDR3 is CASSLIGGRVDTQYF. The CDR3 DNA is TGTGCCAGCAGCTTAATCGGCGGGAGAGTTGATACGCAGTATTTT.

This chain connects TRBV7-4 to TRBJ2-3; the match to TRBD2 covers 8 bases. Germline CDR1 is SGHVT and CDR2 is SQSDAQ. Unmatched junction bases numbered 18, after V lost 5 bases and J lost 2 bases. The CDR3 covers 19 residues. This CDR3 is CASSKWGAGESHITDTQYF. For the CDR3, the DNA is TGTGCCAGCAGCAAGTGGGGAGCGGGAGAAAGCCACATCACAGATACGCAGTATTTT.

The chain combines TRBV28 with TRBJ1-5, with D possibly TRBD1 on 6 matching bases. Trimming left V 4 bases short and J 2 bases short, with 15 bases between. This CDR3 is 16 amino acids long. The V gene's germline CDR1 is MDHEN and CDR2 SYDVKM. The CDR3 region is CASSSQGNGGNQPQHF. CDR3 DNA: TGTGCCAGCAGTTCCCAGGGGAATGGGGGCAATCAGCCCCAGCATTTT.

V is TRBV7-2 and J is TRBJ1-5; tentative D call: TRBD1 (6 bases). V lost 4 bases to trimming and J lost 6 bases, with 16 bases between them. The CDR3 totals 15 residues. The V gene's germline CDR1 is SGHTA and CDR2 FQGNSA. CDR3 region: CASSYSGQGFQPQHF. In DNA form, the CDR3 reads TGTGCCAGCAGCTATTCGGGGCAGGGGTTTCAGCCCCAGCATTTT.

The gene calls are TRBV4-3 and TRBJ1-2; D unclear. V was trimmed by 0 bases and J by 8 bases, leaving 16 bases between them. CDR1 LGHNA and CDR2 YSLEER come from the germline V gene. The CDR3 loop spans 15 amino acids. The CDR3 nucleotides read TGCGCCAGCAGCCAAGATACCAGAACCTATGCCGGCTACACCTTC. Translation: CASSQDTRTYAGYTF.